The T cell receptor beta chain described here comes from a study of graft-versus-host responses after intestinal transplantation. Study as a whole: The study gave all recipients anti-thymocyte globulin induction, then tacrolimus and steroids for 2 to 3 years.

Assay used: immunoSEQ multiplex PCR; TCRdb lists only in-frame clones, some missing. The sample consists of around 110,000 clones, around 94% of them appearing once. Germline V gene lookup returns CDR1 MRHNA and CDR2 SNTAGT. This CDR3 has 17 amino acids. V lost 8 bases to trimming and J lost 0 bases; unmatched junction nucleotides: 11. Study-level results: Allografts carried high graft-versus-host to host-versus-graft clonal ratios in patients having graft-donor T cell macrochimerism.

To note about this clone: As yet, its antigen is unknown.

The sequence was obtained from a human donor who was the organ donor for an intestinal transplant. This chain connects TRBV6-4 to TRBJ1-5; 9 nucleotides align to TRBD1. The material sequenced was unstimulated CD4+ T cells sorted from spleen or lymph node cells, taken before transplant. The CDR3 nucleotides read TGTGCCAGCGGACCGGGACAGGGATTAGCTAGCAATCAGCCCCAGCATTTT. It yields the protein CASGPGQGLASNQPQHF.